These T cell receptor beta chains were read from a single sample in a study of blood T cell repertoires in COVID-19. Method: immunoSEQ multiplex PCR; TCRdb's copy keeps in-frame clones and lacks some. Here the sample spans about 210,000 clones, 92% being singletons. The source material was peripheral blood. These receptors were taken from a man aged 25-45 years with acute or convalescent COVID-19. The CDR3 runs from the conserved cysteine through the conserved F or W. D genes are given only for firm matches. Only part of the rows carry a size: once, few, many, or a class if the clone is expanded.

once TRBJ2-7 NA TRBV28 CATKARYEQYF TGTGCCACAAAAGCGAGGTACGAGCAGTACTTC
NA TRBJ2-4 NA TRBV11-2 CASSREGLIRYF TGTGCCAGCAGCCGAGAGGGCCTTATCAGGTACTTC
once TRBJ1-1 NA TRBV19 CASSIAGRKAFF TGTGCCAGTAGTATAGCCGGGAGGAAAGCTTTCTTT
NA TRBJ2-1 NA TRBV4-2 CASSQILGAYNEQFF TGTGCCAGCAGCCAGATCCTAGGGGCCTACAATGAGCAGTTCTTC
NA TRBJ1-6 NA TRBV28 CASSLKQNSPLHF TGTGCCAGCAGTCTAAAACAGAATTCACCCCTCCACTTT
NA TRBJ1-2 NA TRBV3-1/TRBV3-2 CASSPLNGDTRGYTF TGTGCCAGCAGCCCCCTAAATGGGGACACCCGTGGCTACACCTTC
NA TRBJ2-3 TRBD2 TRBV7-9 CASSHTSGSGTDTQYF TGTGCCAGCAGCCACACCAGCGGGAGCGGCACAGATACGCAGTATTTT
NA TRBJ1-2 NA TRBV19 CASSIDPYGSLGGYTF TGTGCCAGTAGTATAGATCCCTACGGCAGCCTGGGCGGCTACACCTTC
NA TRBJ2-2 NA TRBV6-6 CASTTFRELFF TGTGCCAGCACCACTTTCCGGGAGCTGTTTTTT
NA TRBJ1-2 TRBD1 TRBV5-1 CASSRGQGYGYTF TGCGCCAGCAGCCGGGGACAGGGCTATGGCTACACCTTC
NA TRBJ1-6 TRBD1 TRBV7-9 CASSLRGLNSPLHF TGTGCCAGCAGCCTCAGGGGGCTCAATTCACCCCTCCACTTT
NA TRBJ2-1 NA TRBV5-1 CASGRSYNEQFF TGCGCCAGCGGGCGTTCGTACAATGAGCAGTTCTTC
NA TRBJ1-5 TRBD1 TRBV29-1 CSVRTGPSRQPQHF TGCAGCGTACGGACAGGGCCGAGTCGTCAGCCCCAGCATTTT
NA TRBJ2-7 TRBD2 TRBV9 CASSEGLAGGDYEQYF TGTGCCAGCAGCGAGGGACTAGCGGGAGGAGACTACGAGCAGTACTTC
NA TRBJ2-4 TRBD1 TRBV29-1 CSVGGTGGFRYF TGCAGCGTCGGTGGGACAGGGGGGTTTCGGTACTTC
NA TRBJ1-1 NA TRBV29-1 CSVVKPPNTEAFF TGCAGCGTTGTAAAGCCTCCGAACACTGAAGCTTTCTTT
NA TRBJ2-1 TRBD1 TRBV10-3 CAISEQGDPYNEQFF TGTGCCATCAGTGAGCAGGGGGACCCCTACAATGAGCAGTTCTTC
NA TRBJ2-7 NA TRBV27 CASQGGLGLSYEQYF TGTGCCAGCCAAGGGGGTCTGGGTTTGTCCTACGAGCAGTACTTC
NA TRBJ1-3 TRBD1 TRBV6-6 CASRNGQGGNTIYF TGTGCCAGCAGGAACGGACAGGGGGGAAACACCATATATTTT
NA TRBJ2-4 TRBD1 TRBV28 CASTEKGAVKNIQYF TGTGCCAGCACCGAGAAGGGGGCTGTTAAAAACATTCAGTACTTC
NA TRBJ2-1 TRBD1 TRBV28 CASSSPGQVYNEQFF TGTGCCAGCAGTTCCCCGGGACAGGTCTACAATGAGCAGTTCTTC
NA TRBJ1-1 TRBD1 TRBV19 CASSGQGFVTEAFF TGTGCCAGTAGCGGACAGGGCTTTGTCACTGAAGCTTTCTTT
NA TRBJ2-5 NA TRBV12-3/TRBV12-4 CASTRGSTQYF TGTGCCAGCACCAGGGGATCGACCCAGTACTTC
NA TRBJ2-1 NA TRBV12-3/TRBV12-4 CASSFETGHEQFF TGTGCCAGCAGTTTCGAAACGGGTCATGAGCAGTTCTTC
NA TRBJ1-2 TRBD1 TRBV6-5 CASSYYRGGGYTF TGTGCCAGCAGTTACTACAGGGGAGGAGGCTACACCTTC
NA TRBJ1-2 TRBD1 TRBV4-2 CASSQTGQGGYGYTF TGTGCCAGCAGCCAAACCGGACAGGGGGGCTATGGCTACACCTTC
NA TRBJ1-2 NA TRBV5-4 CASSFPPVNYGYTF TGTGCCAGCAGCTTTCCCCCGGTTAACTATGGCTACACCTTC
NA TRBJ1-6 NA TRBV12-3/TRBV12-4 CASRGGGSPLHF TGTGCCAGCAGAGGGGGGGGCTCACCCCTCCACTTT
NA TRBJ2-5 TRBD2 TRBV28 CASSSGASGRAGETQYF TGTGCCAGCAGTTCGGGGGCTAGCGGGAGGGCCGGGGAGACCCAGTACTTC
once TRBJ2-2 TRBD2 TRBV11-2 CASSLDRGRGWFSAGELFF TGTGCCAGCAGCTTAGATCGCGGGAGGGGTTGGTTCTCGGCCGGGGAGCTGTTTTTT
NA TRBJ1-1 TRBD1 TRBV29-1 CRAQQGVDTEAFF TGCAGAGCCCAACAGGGGGTCGACACTGAAGCTTTCTTT
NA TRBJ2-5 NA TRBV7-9 CASSLRQIQYF TGTGCCAGCAGCCTGCGACAGATACAGTACTTC
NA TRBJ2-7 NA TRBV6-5 CASRGRTAPYEQYF TGTGCCAGCAGGGGGAGGACGGCCCCCTACGAGCAGTACTTC
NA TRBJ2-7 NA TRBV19 CASSRLSGAYEQYF TGTGCCAGTAGTCGCCTGTCAGGGGCCTACGAGCAGTACTTC
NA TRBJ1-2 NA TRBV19 CAVDGYTF TGTGCCGTCGATGGCTACACCTTC
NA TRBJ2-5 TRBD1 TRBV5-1 CASSSDRGETQYF TGCGCCAGCAGCTCTGACAGGGGAGAGACCCAGTACTTC
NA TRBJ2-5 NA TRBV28 CASSFYTSQETQYF TGTGCCAGCAGTTTTTATACATCCCAAGAGACCCAGTACTTC
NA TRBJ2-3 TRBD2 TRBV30 CAWSPGLVGDTQYF TGTGCCTGGAGTCCAGGACTAGTTGGCGATACGCAGTATTTT
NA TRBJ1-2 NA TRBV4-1 CASSQKGGGPIYGYTF TGCGCCAGCAGCCAAAAAGGAGGAGGTCCGATCTATGGCTACACCTTC
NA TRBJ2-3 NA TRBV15 CATSNRDSGRTQYF TGTGCCACCAGCAACCGGGACTCGGGACGTACGCAGTATTTT
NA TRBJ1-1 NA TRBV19 CASSQGWDTEAFF TGTGCCAGTAGTCAGGGTTGGGACACTGAAGCTTTCTTT
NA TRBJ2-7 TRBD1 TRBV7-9 CASSSTSGTELYEQYF TGTGCCAGCAGCTCGACGTCCGGGACAGAACTCTACGAGCAGTACTTC
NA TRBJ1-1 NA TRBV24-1 CATSSSYDTEAFF TGTGCCACCAGTTCCAGTTATGACACTGAAGCTTTCTTT
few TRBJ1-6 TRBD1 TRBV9 CASSVDGTGDSPLHF TGTGCCAGCAGCGTAGATGGGACAGGGGATTCACCCCTCCACTTT
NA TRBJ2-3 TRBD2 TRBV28 CASRASGSTDTQYF TGTGCCAGCAGAGCTAGCGGAAGCACAGATACGCAGTATTTT
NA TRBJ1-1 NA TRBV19 CATIGEGEAFF TGTGCCACCATAGGGGAGGGGGAAGCTTTCTTT
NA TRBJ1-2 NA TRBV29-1 CSVEGRDEGTYGYTF TGCAGCGTTGAAGGACGCGACGAGGGGACTTATGGCTACACCTTC
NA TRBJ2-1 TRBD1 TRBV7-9 CASSSYRGQGAMINEQFF TGTGCCAGCAGCTCCTATCGTGGACAGGGGGCGATGATCAATGAGCAGTTCTTC
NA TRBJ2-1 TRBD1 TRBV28 CASIGSGQGAGEQFF TGTGCCAGCATCGGGAGCGGACAGGGTGCGGGTGAGCAGTTCTTC
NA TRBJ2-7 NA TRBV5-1 CASSLDAGAYEQYF TGCGCCAGCAGCTTGGACGCGGGTGCCTACGAGCAGTACTTC